This T cell receptor beta chain appears in the sequencing data of a study of cytotoxic CD8 clonotypes in ibrutinib-treated CLL. The V gene end was trimmed by 5 bases and the J gene end by 4 bases; junction bases not matched to a gene: 6. Germline assignment: CDR1 MNHEY and CDR2 SVGAGI. There are 15 residues in the CDR3. TCRdb keeps only in-frame clones here, not all; method: immunoSEQ multiplex PCR. The sample lists about 130,000 clones, 80% to 85% occurring once. The origin of this receptor is a human donor with chronic lymphocytic leukemia. The chain is built from TRBV6-5 and TRBJ2-5, with 11 positions matching TRBD1. This sample comprised PBMCs, obtained after 24 months of ibrutinib treatment. CDR3 in amino acids: CASSRTGGMGETQYF. CDR3 sequence (DNA): TGTGCCAGCAGTCGGACAGGGGGCATGGGAGAGACCCAGTACTTC.